This TCR beta chain was sequenced during a study of metastatic and nonmetastatic thyroid tumors. Overall study: Across peripheral blood and tumor or nodule tissue samples taken from malignant and benign thyroid patients, the repertoires were compared with one another.

Via MiXCR, TCRdb re-called the PCR reads. The sample comprises more than 35,000 clones, roughly 14% of which are singletons, and more than 9% rests with the top ten. The CDR3 has 13 residues. The V segment lost 4 bases and the J segment 3 bases; nucleotides outside the gene matches: 3. Germline assignment: CDR1 MNHNS and CDR2 SASEGT. This clone was detected ten times or more. Thyroid surgery was performed in patients who had received no treatment beforehand. The rearrangement links TRBV6-1 to TRBJ2-7, with 7 bases fitting TRBD1. The TCR sequence derives from a female donor with papillary thyroid cancer or a benign thyroid nodule (not recorded which). Some clones in this sample may be carry-over from other donors' samples. Source material: blood. CDR3 sequence reads: CASSGDSNYEQYF. Here the CDR3 DNA reads TGTGCCAGCAGTGGGGACAGTAACTACGAGCAGTACTTC.